This passage covers 8 T cell receptor beta chains from one sample sequenced in a study of shared clonotypes between healthy human individuals. Naive CD8 populations comprised CD45RO-negative cells positively selected for CCR7, excluding terminally differentiated effector memory CD45RA+ cells. Only in-frame clones appear in the TCRdb table, and some are missing; sequencing was by immunoSEQ multiplex PCR. The sample has around 2,100,000 clones; approximately 94% are singletons. The sample consisted of naive CD8+ T cells sorted from blood. The receptors derive from a man younger than 35 in good health.

The genes are TRBV5-4 and TRBJ2-3; 8 positions agree with TRBD1. CDR3 length equals 15 residues. V shed 0 bases and J 5 bases; nucleotides not matched to a gene: 5. The V gene's germline CDR1 is SGHNT and CDR2 YYREEE (reference sequence). The DNA of the CDR3 is TGTGCCAGCAGCTTGGCCGCAGGGGGCATAGATACGCAGTATTTT. This sequence encodes CASSLAAGGIDTQYF.

This chain joins TRBV19 and TRBJ1-5; D not certain. Trimming removed 7 bases at V and 4 bases at J, with 8 bases between. CDR3 length: 12 amino acids. CDR1 is LNHDA and CDR2 is SQIVND in the germline V gene (reference sequence). The DNA of the CDR3 is TGTGCCAGTAACGAGCGGAATCAGCCCCAGCATTTT. It encodes CASNERNQPQHF.

V usage is TRBV7-9 and J usage is TRBJ1-4; 8 bases are shared with TRBD1. Germline CDR1 reads SEHNR; CDR2 reads FQNEAQ (reference sequence). Losses at the gene ends were 5 bases for V and 3 bases for J; bases not matched to a gene: 5. The CDR3 has 15 residues. CDR3 sequence (DNA): TGTGCCAGCAGCAGGTCACAGGGGGCTAATGAAAAACTGTTTTTT. Translated, it gives CASSRSQGANEKLFF.

The rearrangement links TRBV6-6 to TRBJ1-1, with D uncertain. The length of the CDR3 is 13 residues. Trimming left V 7 bases short and J 3 bases short, with 12 bases between. Germline lookup yields CDR1 MNHNY and CDR2 SVGAGI (reference sequence). CDR3 nucleotide sequence: TGTGCCAGCAAGGCTCAAGCGTACACTGAAGCTTTCTTT. Its protein is CASKAQAYTEAFF.

CDR3: CASSQDLAGYYNEQFF. For the CDR3, the DNA is TGCGCCAGCAGCCAAGATCTAGCGGGGTACTACAATGAGCAGTTCTTC. The chain has TRBV4-3 and TRBJ2-1; 9 bases agree with TRBD2. This CDR3 is built from 16 residues. Germline CDR1 reads LGHNA; CDR2 reads YSLEER. The V gene end was trimmed by 0 bases and the J gene end by 3 bases; junction bases not matched to a gene: 3.

In the case of this clone: Other DNA sequences in the sample encode the same CDR3. V gene TRBV28 combines with J gene TRBJ2-7; 7 nucleotides align to TRBD2. V lost 2 bases and J lost 5; bases outside the gene matches: 6. Germline assignment: CDR1 MDHEN and CDR2 SYDVKM. The CDR3 is 14 amino acids. The CDR3 DNA sequence: TGTGCCAGCAGTTTAGGGACGGGGGGAGACGAGCAGTACTTC. It encodes CASSLGTGGDEQYF. Using reference TRBV28 and TRBJ2-7 for the parts outside the CDR3, the full variable domain is DVKVTQSSRYLVKRTGEKVFLECVQDMDHENMFWYRQDPGLGLRLIYFSYDVKMKEKGDIPEGYSVSREKKERFSLILESASTNQTSMYLCASSLGTGGDEQYFGPGTRLTVT.

Only one count was recorded for this clone. CDR3: CASSQEWQATYEQYF. Here the CDR3 DNA reads TGCGCCAGCAGCCAAGAATGGCAGGCCACCTACGAGCAGTACTTC. V is TRBV4-3 and J is TRBJ2-7; D is unclear. From germline, CDR1 is LGHNA and CDR2 YSLEER. The CDR3 is 15 residues long. The ends were cut back, 0 bases at V and 2 bases at J, with 11 bases in the middle.

The V gene is TRBV27, the J gene TRBJ2-1; D tentatively fits TRBD1 or TRBD2 (5 bases each). With 5 bases removed from V and 4 bases from J, the gap between germline ends came to 15 bases. From germline, CDR1 is MNHEY and CDR2 SMNVEV (reference sequence). This CDR3 has 15 amino acids. CDR3 coding DNA: TGTGCCAGCAGTGTTGAACCGGGACCGTACAATGAGCAGTTCTTC. It encodes CASSVEPGPYNEQFF.